This T cell receptor (beta chain) was recorded in a study of T cell responses to AZD1222 COVID-19 vaccine. V trimming: 0 bases; J trimming: 4 bases; junction bases outside the gene matches: 12. The CDR3 consists of 18 residues. Germline V CDR1 and CDR2: SEHNR, FQNEAQ (reference sequence). This clone was seen a single time. Libraries were prepared by immunoSEQ multiplex PCR; TCRdb keeps only in-frame clonotypes and omits some of them. The table records under 200,000 clones, approximately 90% of them present only once. This receptor was obtained from an adult in good health. The rearrangement joins TRBV7-9 to TRBJ1-5; 7 nucleotides align to TRBD1. Source: peripheral blood, taken on day 0 of AZD1222 vaccination. The CDR3, as DNA: TGTGCCAGCAGCTTAGCGAAGGGGGCCGGGACAGTGAATCAGCCCCAGCATTTT. This sequence encodes CASSLAKGAGTVNQPQHF.